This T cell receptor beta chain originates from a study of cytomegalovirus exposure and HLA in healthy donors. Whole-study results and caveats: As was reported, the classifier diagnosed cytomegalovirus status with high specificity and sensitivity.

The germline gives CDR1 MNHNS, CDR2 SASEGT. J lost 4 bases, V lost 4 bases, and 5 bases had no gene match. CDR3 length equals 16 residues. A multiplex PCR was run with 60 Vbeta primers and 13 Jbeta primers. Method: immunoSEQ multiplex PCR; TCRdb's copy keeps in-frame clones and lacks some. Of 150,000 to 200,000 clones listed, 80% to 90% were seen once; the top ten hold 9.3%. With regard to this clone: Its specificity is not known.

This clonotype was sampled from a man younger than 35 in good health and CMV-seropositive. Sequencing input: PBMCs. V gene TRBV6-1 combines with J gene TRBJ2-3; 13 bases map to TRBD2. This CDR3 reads CASSATSGGAPDTQYF. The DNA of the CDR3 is TGTGCCAGCAGTGCCACTAGCGGGGGGGCCCCAGATACGCAGTATTTT.